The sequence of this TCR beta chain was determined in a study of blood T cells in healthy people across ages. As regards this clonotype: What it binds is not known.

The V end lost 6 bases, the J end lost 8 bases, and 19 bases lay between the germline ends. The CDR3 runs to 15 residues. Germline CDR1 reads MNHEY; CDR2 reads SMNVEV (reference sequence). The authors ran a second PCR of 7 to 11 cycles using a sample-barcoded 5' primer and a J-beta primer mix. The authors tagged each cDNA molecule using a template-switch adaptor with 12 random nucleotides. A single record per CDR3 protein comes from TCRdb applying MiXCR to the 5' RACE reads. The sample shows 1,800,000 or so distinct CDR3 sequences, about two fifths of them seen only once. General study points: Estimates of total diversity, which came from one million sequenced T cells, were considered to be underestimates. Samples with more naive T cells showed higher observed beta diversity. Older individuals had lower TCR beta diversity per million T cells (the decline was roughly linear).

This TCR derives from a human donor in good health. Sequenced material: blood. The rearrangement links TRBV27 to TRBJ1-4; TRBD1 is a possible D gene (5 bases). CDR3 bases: TGTGCCAGCAGACCCAGCCCCGGGGCATGGGAAAAACTGTTTTTT. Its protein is CASRPSPGAWEKLFF.